This T cell receptor (beta chain) comes out of a study of monozygotic twins with inflammatory bowel disease. Added by template switching were UMIs that each held a 6-nucleotide sample barcode. Two nested PCRs, roughly 17 and 9 cycles, amplified TCRalpha and TCRbeta cDNA. TCRdb re-called the 5' RACE reads and gives one entry per CDR3 protein, without DNA. Seen in this sample are around 450,000 distinct CDR3 sequences; the ten most common clones hold about 2.6%. On this clonotype: Antigen: not known.

Whole-study results and caveats: Among IBD patients, TCRbeta diversity (inverse Simpson) was lower than in healthy co-twins.

Looked up from germline, CDR1 is SGHDN and CDR2 is FVKESK. The CDR3 is 13 amino acids. Material for sequencing was blood. The clonotype comes from a human donor with ulcerative colitis or Crohn's disease, or a healthy co-twin of an affected twin (not recorded which). The chain recombines TRBV14 with TRBJ1-5. The CDR3 here is CASSQSSNQPQHF.